Below, 31 T cell receptor beta chains from the same sample are listed, as sequenced in a study of beta chain features in type 1 diabetes. Regarding the study as a whole: Within each of all four CD4+ subsets, Type 1 diabetes patients had TCRB CDR3s that were moderately but significantly shorter.

No antigen has been identified for these receptors. The entirety of the isolated RNA underwent reverse transcription, so expressed TCRB transcripts were sequenced. Profiled with immunoSEQ multiplex PCR; TCRdb holds only in-frame clones, not every one. The sample has hundreds of thousands of clones, over 13% seen once. Sequencing was done on a sample of naive CD4+ T cells from blood. The source of these receptors is a man aged 18-30 years with type 1 diabetes.

This clone has just a few counts. This rearrangement joins TRBV7-2 to TRBJ2-5; 9 nucleotides match TRBD2. Germline V gene lookup returns CDR1 SGHTA and CDR2 FQGNSA. V lost 3 bases, J lost 7 bases, and 12 bases stayed unmatched. The CDR3 consists of 16 residues. The CDR3 is CASSLDGLARKGTQYF. For the CDR3, the DNA is TGTGCCAGCAGCTTGGATGGACTAGCGCGGAAGGGGACCCAGTACTTC.

The chain combines TRBV9 with TRBJ2-1; the match to TRBD2 covers 15 bases. Germline V gives CDR1 SGDLS, CDR2 YYNGEE. The V segment lost 4 bases and the J segment 1 base; nucleotides outside the gene matches: 15. This CDR3 region has 21 residues. In DNA, the CDR3 is TGTGCCAGCAGCCACCAGACGGGACTAGCGGGAGGCCAAACATCCTACAATGAGCAGTTCTTC. It codes for CASSHQTGLAGGQTSYNEQFF.

The V and J genes are TRBV6-4 and TRBJ2-1; 8 bases line up with TRBD1. Looked up from germline, CDR1 is MRHNA and CDR2 is SNTAGT. This CDR3 is built from 15 residues. V was clipped by 3 bases and J by 5 bases; unmatched bases: 6. CDR3 sequence: CASSEIPGQDNEQFF. The CDR3 nucleotides are TGTGCCAGCAGTGAGATCCCGGGACAGGACAATGAGCAGTTCTTC.

The V gene is TRBV28, the J gene TRBJ2-6; unclear D gene. The CDR3 runs to 17 residues. V dropped 3 bases and J dropped 2 bases, with 14 bases sitting between them. Germline V lookup: CDR1 MDHEN, CDR2 SYDVKM. The CDR3 DNA follows: TGTGCCAGCAGTTTTAATAAGGGTTCGACTGGGGCCAACGTCCTGACTTTC. Protein sequence: CASSFNKGSTGANVLTF.

This clone showed up just a few times. The V gene is TRBV6-5, the J gene TRBJ2-7; D might be TRBD1 (5 bases). The CDR3 spans 13 residues. Per germline, CDR1 MNHEY and CDR2 SVGAGI. V gave up 6 bases and J gave up 1 base, with 10 bases separating them. Written as DNA, the CDR3 is TGTGCCAGCAGGAGGCCAGGGTCCTACGAGCAGTACTTC. Its protein product is CASRRPGSYEQYF.

This chain links TRBV10-1 with TRBJ1-1; TRBD1 matches 7 bases. Looked up from germline, CDR1 is WNHNN and CDR2 is SYGVQD (reference sequence). The CDR3 has 14 amino acids. V shed 2 bases, J shed 3 bases, and the junction held 3 bases outside the gene matches. The CDR3 nucleotides are TGCGCCAGCAGTGAGAGGGGGCCGGACACTGAAGCTTTCTTT. Amino acids: CASSERGPDTEAFF.

The J gene is TRBJ2-5, the V gene TRBV9, with D hard to call. The CDR3 extends over 13 amino acids. V lost 3 bases to trimming and J lost 0 bases, with 6 bases between them. CDR1 and CDR2 from the germline V gene are SGDLS and YYNGEE. CDR3 in amino acids: CASSGYNQETQYF. DNA of the CDR3: TGTGCCAGCAGCGGCTACAACCAAGAGACCCAGTACTTC.

This clone was counted between two and nine times. The chain combines TRBV30 with TRBJ1-5, with 12 bases matching TRBD1. This CDR3 contains 17 residues. CDR1 GTSNPN and CDR2 SVGIG come from the germline V gene (reference sequence). V lost 2 bases to trimming and J lost 1 base; unmatched junction nucleotides: 6. The CDR3 DNA is TGTGCCTGGAGTTGGGCGGGACAGGGGGCGAGCAATCAGCCCCAGCATTTT. Amino acid sequence: CAWSWAGQGASNQPQHF.

The table lists this clone with a few counts. The chain has TRBV29-1 and TRBJ1-3, with no clear D. The CDR3 contains 14 residues. Germline CDR1 and CDR2: SQVTM and ANQGSEA. The CDR3 region is CRISGPGTGNTIYF. CDR3 sequence (DNA): TGCAGGATAAGCGGTCCGGGAACTGGAAACACCATATATTTT.

This clone was detected only a few times. The V call is TRBV5-6, the J call TRBJ2-3; D not certain. The germline V and J ends were trimmed by 4 bases and 2 bases, with 17 bases remaining between them. This CDR3 comprises 16 residues. Looked up from germline, CDR1 is SGHDT and CDR2 is YYEEEE. CDR3 region: CASSQISARITDTQYF. For the CDR3, the DNA is TGTGCCAGCAGCCAGATCAGCGCCCGAATCACAGATACGCAGTATTTT.

This clone showed up just a few times. The chain recombines TRBV7-2 with TRBJ2-5; TRBD1 aligns across 8 bases. The V segment lost 4 bases and the J segment 2 bases; nucleotides outside the gene matches: 6. Per the germline V gene, CDR1 is SGHTA and CDR2 is FQGNSA. The CDR3 has 15 residues. In nucleotides, the CDR3 is TGTGCCAGCAGCTCTCGGACAGGGAGACAAGAGACCCAGTACTTC. It yields the protein CASSSRTGRQETQYF.

This clone was counted a few times. The rearrangement uses TRBV30 and TRBJ1-2, with unresolved D. Germline V gene data show CDR1 as GTSNPN and CDR2 as SVGIG (reference sequence). The CDR3 has 15 amino acids. The V end lost 2 bases, the J end lost 0 bases, and 13 bases lay between the germline ends. This chain's CDR3 is CAWSPGRIANYGYTF. CDR3 sequence (DNA): TGTGCCTGGAGTCCTGGACGGATAGCTAACTATGGCTACACCTTC.

The chain links TRBV30 to TRBJ2-5; 9 bases map to TRBD1. The CDR3 spans 15 residues. V lost 1 base to trimming and J lost 4 bases; unmatched junction nucleotides: 7. The germline V gene encodes CDR1 GTSNPN and CDR2 SVGIG (reference sequence). The CDR3 nucleotides read TGTGCCTGGAGTGATACAGGGGGCGCGGGAGAGACCCAGTACTTC. Its protein is CAWSDTGGAGETQYF.

This clone has only a few counts. The V gene is TRBV15, the J gene TRBJ1-2; D is uncertain. CDR3 length: 14 amino acids. Germline CDR1 reads LNHNV; CDR2 reads YYDKDF (reference sequence). V lost 7 bases and J 4 bases, leaving 16 bases between the germline ends. CDR3: CATKTPGKAYGYTF. The CDR3 DNA follows: TGTGCCACCAAGACCCCGGGGAAAGCCTATGGCTACACCTTC.

This clone was recorded a few times. The rearrangement links TRBV7-2 to TRBJ2-6; the D gene is possibly TRBD1 (5 bases). Germline CDR1 SGHTA, CDR2 FQGNSA. Between the trimmed V and J ends, which lost 2 bases and 2 bases, there was a span of 10 bases. This CDR3 region has 16 residues. CDR3 sequence: CASSLTTGAGANVLTF. The CDR3, as DNA: TGTGCCAGCAGCTTAACCACAGGCGCTGGGGCCAACGTCCTGACTTTC.

The chain couples TRBV7-8 to TRBJ1-6, with D possibly TRBD1 on 5 matching bases. Trimming took 1 base from V and 3 from J, leaving 10 bases between them. CDR1 is SGHVS and CDR2 is FQNEAQ in the germline V gene. The CDR3 contains 16 residues. The chain's CDR3 is CASSLDLTVYNSPLHF. The CDR3 DNA sequence: TGTGCCAGCAGCTTAGACCTGACAGTCTATAATTCACCCCTCCACTTT.

The gene calls are TRBV6-5 and TRBJ2-3; 8 nucleotides align to TRBD1. This CDR3 contains 14 residues. V gave up 5 bases and J gave up 3 bases; unmatched junction bases: 4. Germline V gene lookup returns CDR1 MNHEY and CDR2 SVGAGI. The DNA for the CDR3 is TGTGCCAGCAGTATCACAGGGGGGACAGATACGCAGTATTTT. Translated, it gives CASSITGGTDTQYF.

This clone was observed a few times. The rearrangement links TRBV29-1 to TRBJ2-3; D not certain. Germline V gene data show CDR1 as SQVTM and CDR2 as ANQGSEA. Trimming pared 7 bases from V and 2 bases from J, leaving 13 bases between. The CDR3 sequence is 13 residues long. This chain's CDR3 is CSAAGFLTDTQYF. The DNA for the CDR3 is TGCAGCGCCGCAGGATTCCTCACAGATACGCAGTATTTT.

A few counts support this clone. CDR3 nucleotide sequence: TGTGCCTGGAGTGTTGGTAGCGGTCAAGAGACCCAGTACTTC. It encodes CAWSVGSGQETQYF. This chain joins TRBV30 and TRBJ2-5, with D perhaps TRBD2 (6 bases). CDR1 is GTSNPN, CDR2 SVGIG, per germline (reference sequence). CDR3 length: 14 residues. V lost 0 bases and J 2 bases, leaving 10 bases between the germline ends.

This clone was picked up a small number of times. The CDR3 is CATWTSGRGNEQFF. CDR3 DNA sequence: TGTGCCACCTGGACTAGCGGGAGGGGGAATGAGCAGTTCTTC. The V call is TRBV30, the J call TRBJ2-1, with TRBD2 matching over 15 bases. With 8 bases clipped from V and 7 bases from J, the junction kept 6 bases outside the gene matches. Germline-derived CDR1 and CDR2 are GTSNPN and SVGIG (reference sequence). The CDR3 has 14 residues.

This chain joins TRBV5-1 and TRBJ2-7; TRBD1 matches 8 bases. Per the germline V gene, CDR1 is SGHRS and CDR2 is YFSETQ. This CDR3 is built from 16 residues. Trimming removed 0 bases from V and 6 bases from J; junction bases left unmatched: 11. This CDR3 reads CASSLAVAGGAGEQYF. DNA for the CDR3: TGCGCCAGCAGCTTGGCTGTGGCAGGGGGCGCGGGCGAGCAGTACTTC.

The rearrangement joins TRBV7-3 to TRBJ2-1; the match to TRBD1 covers 8 bases. The CDR3 runs 16 residues. Germline values: CDR1 SGHTA, CDR2 FQGTGA. With V trimmed by 6 bases and J by 7 bases, 14 bases remained unmatched. This CDR3 reads CASSPGSTGGHNEQFF. The CDR3 DNA sequence: TGTGCCAGCAGTCCCGGATCCACAGGGGGTCATAATGAGCAGTTCTTC.

J is TRBJ2-5 and V is TRBV7-2; 7 nucleotides agree with TRBD1. Germline-derived CDR1 and CDR2 are SGHTA and FQGNSA. The CDR3 has 16 residues. J gave up 5 bases and V 4 bases, and 13 bases lay outside the gene matches. The CDR3 spells CASSSSMVGGRETQYF. The CDR3 region has the DNA TGTGCCAGCAGCTCTTCGATGGTAGGGGGCCGGGAGACCCAGTACTTC.

V gene TRBV28 combines with J gene TRBJ2-6; no firm D call. CDR1 and CDR2 (germline): MDHEN, SYDVKM. The CDR3 extends over 14 amino acids. The CDR3: CGIGRNAGANVLTF. As DNA, the CDR3 is TGTGGTATTGGACGGAACGCGGGGGCCAACGTCCTGACTTTC.

This clone was counted only a few times. The chain recombines TRBV4-1 with TRBJ2-7; 7 bases are shared with TRBD2. V was clipped by 3 bases and J by 2 bases; unmatched bases: 10. The CDR3 is made up of 16 amino acids. The germline CDR1 and CDR2 sequences are MGHRA and YSYEKL. The CDR3 nucleotides are TGCGCCAGCAGCCATGGTTATGCGGGAGCCCCCTACGAGCAGTACTTC. As protein: CASSHGYAGAPYEQYF.

This sequence joins TRBV10-3 and TRBJ1-1; D remains ambiguous. Per the germline V gene, CDR1 is ENHRY and CDR2 is SYGVKD. V lost 5 bases to trimming and J lost 1 base, with 8 bases between them. The CDR3 length is 13 residues. DNA for the CDR3: TGTGCCATCAGTCCCCGGAGGAACACTGAAGCTTTCTTT. Its protein product is CAISPRRNTEAFF.

The chain employs TRBV5-1 and TRBJ1-2; a weak D match, TRBD1 (6 bases). Germline V gene lookup returns CDR1 SGHRS and CDR2 YFSETQ. The CDR3 spans 14 residues. V was cut by 3 bases and J by 0 bases, with 9 bases left in between. This CDR3 reads CASSWTATNYGYTF. CDR3 coding DNA: TGCGCCAGCAGCTGGACAGCAACTAACTATGGCTACACCTTC.

This clone was counted between two and nine times. CDR3 coding DNA: TGTGCCAGCAGCTTGTATACCGATTCCTACGAGCAGTACTTC. It translates to CASSLYTDSYEQYF. This chain links TRBV11-1 with TRBJ2-7; D is ambiguous. The germline V and J ends were trimmed by 3 bases and 1 base, with 10 bases remaining between them. The CDR3 totals 14 residues. Germline V lookup: CDR1 SGHAT, CDR2 FQDESV (reference sequence).

This clone was recorded a few times. This rearrangement joins TRBV5-4 to TRBJ2-7; 14 positions agree with TRBD2. The CDR3 runs to 18 residues. Germline CDR1 is SGHNT and CDR2 is YYREEE (reference sequence). Trimming took 4 bases from V and 2 from J; bases not matched to a gene: 11. CDR3 coding DNA: TGTGCCAGCAGCGCGCCGGGACTAGCGGGAGTGAGCCCCTACGAGCAGTACTTC. It is translated as CASSAPGLAGVSPYEQYF.

This chain uses TRBV9 with TRBJ2-5; 10 bases align to TRBD2. The CDR3 runs 17 residues. Looked up from germline, CDR1 is SGDLS and CDR2 is YYNGEE. The V gene end was trimmed by 4 bases and the J gene end by 0 bases; junction bases not matched to a gene: 9. The CDR3 spells CASSPHLAGEYQETQYF. CDR3 nucleotide sequence: TGTGCCAGCAGCCCACACCTAGCGGGGGAGTACCAAGAGACCCAGTACTTC.

This clone came up a few times. The chain uses TRBV20-1 and TRBJ1-1, with 7 bases lining up with TRBD1. This CDR3 region has 11 residues. J gave up 10 bases and V 1 base, and 3 bases lay outside the gene matches. Per germline, CDR1 DFQATT and CDR2 SNEGSKA (reference sequence). The CDR3 here is CSARGQGVAFF. As DNA, the CDR3 is TGCAGTGCTAGAGGACAGGGCGTAGCTTTCTTT.